These 12 T cell receptor beta chains share one sample of origin, sequenced in a study of blood T cell repertoires in COVID-19. Only in-frame clones appear in the TCRdb table, and some are missing; sequencing was by immunoSEQ multiplex PCR. The profile shows around 250,000 clones, around four fifths of them singletons. Source material: peripheral blood. These receptor sequences come from a man older than 75 with acute or convalescent COVID-19.

This clone is a singleton in its sample. The rearrangement uses TRBV3-1 (or the pseudogene TRBV3-2) and TRBJ1-3; tentatively, D is TRBD1 (6 bases). The V end lost 0 bases, the J end lost 4 bases, and 16 bases lay between the germline ends. The CDR3 spans 17 residues. CDR1 is LGHDT, CDR2 YNNKEL, per germline (reference sequence). The CDR3, as DNA: TGTGCCAGCAGCCAAGAGTCAGGGGCTCGTCCCGGAAACACCATATATTTT. This encodes CASSQESGARPGNTIYF.

The chain carries TRBV19 and TRBJ2-2, with TRBD1 as a possible D gene (5 bases). CDR1 is LNHDA and CDR2 is SQIVND in the germline V gene (reference sequence). V was trimmed by 8 bases and J by 3 bases, leaving 13 bases between them. The CDR3 contains 14 residues. The CDR3 here is CASSTQGYTGELFF. The CDR3 DNA reads TGTGCCAGTTCAACCCAGGGTTACACCGGGGAGCTGTTTTTT.

Worth noting for this clone: At the DNA level, this CDR3 is encoded by other sequences in the same sample as well. V is TRBV5-1 and J is TRBJ2-7, with D possibly TRBD2 on 6 matching bases. Trimming took 0 bases from V and 3 from J, leaving 7 bases between them. CDR3 size: 13 residues. CDR1 and CDR2 from the germline V gene are SGHRS and YFSETQ. This CDR3 is CASSLGRDYEQYF. The DNA of the CDR3 is TGCGCCAGCAGCTTGGGGCGGGACTACGAGCAGTACTTC.

This chain joins TRBV7-2 and TRBJ2-1; the match to TRBD2 covers 13 bases. V was clipped by 5 bases and J by 9 bases; unmatched bases: 4. The CDR3 has 14 amino acids. Germline assignment: CDR1 SGHTA and CDR2 FQGNSA. CDR3 sequence (DNA): TGTGCCAGCAGCGCTGGACTAGCGGGAGTTGAGCAGTTCTTC. This sequence encodes CASSAGLAGVEQFF.

The chain carries TRBV29-1 and TRBJ2-7, with 14 bases identical to TRBD2. The germline V gene encodes CDR1 SQVTM and CDR2 ANQGSEA. The junction had 3 bases not matched to a gene; V was cut back by 6 bases and J by 5 bases. This CDR3 region has 13 residues. The CDR3 coding sequence is TGCAGCGTAGGGACTAGCGGGAGCCACGAGCAGTACTTC. Translated, it gives CSVGTSGSHEQYF.

This chain links TRBV7-9 with TRBJ2-3, with 8 bases identical to TRBD1. With 4 bases clipped from V and 2 bases from J, the junction kept 8 bases outside the gene matches. This CDR3 region has 16 residues. CDR1 is SEHNR and CDR2 is FQNEAQ in the germline V gene (reference sequence). CDR3 loop: CASSSDRGWDTDTQYF. In DNA, the CDR3 is TGTGCCAGCAGCTCCGACAGGGGTTGGGACACAGATACGCAGTATTTT. The full variable domain, with the rest looked up from reference TRBV7-9 and TRBJ2-3, is DTGVSQNPRHKITKRGQNVTFRCDPISEHNRLYWYRQTLGQGPEFLTYFQNEAQLEKSRLLSDRFSAERPKGSFSTLEIQRTEQGDSAMYLCASSSDRGWDTDTQYFGPGTRLTVL.

V and J are TRBV5-4 and TRBJ2-3, with 9 bases that match TRBD2. The CDR3 spans 16 residues. The V gene's germline CDR1 is SGHNT and CDR2 YYREEE (reference sequence). J gave up 0 bases and V 4 bases, and 6 bases lay outside the gene matches. CDR3 loop: CASSVRLAESTDTQYF. The CDR3 bases are TGTGCCAGCAGCGTACGACTAGCGGAAAGCACAGATACGCAGTATTTT.

This chain connects TRBV19 to TRBJ1-2, with D tentatively TRBD1 (6 bases). CDR1 is LNHDA and CDR2 is SQIVND in the germline V gene (reference sequence). The CDR3 runs 16 residues. V lost 4 bases, J lost 5 bases, and 20 bases lay in between. CDR3 loop: CASSTRTELTSYGYTF. CDR3 nucleotides: TGTGCCAGTAGTACCCGGACAGAATTGACGTCGTATGGCTACACCTTC.

This clone came up a few times. The V call is TRBV19, the J call TRBJ2-6; D ambiguous. V was pared by 1 base and J by 0 bases, with 13 bases between. The germline V gene encodes CDR1 LNHDA and CDR2 SQIVND (reference sequence). The CDR3 sequence is 18 residues long. CDR3 nucleotides: TGTGCCAGTAGTATAGGGGCAGACACACGCTCTGGGGCCAACGTCCTGACTTTC. Amino acid sequence: CASSIGADTRSGANVLTF.

The J gene is TRBJ1-2, the V gene TRBV2; D remains unclear. This CDR3 has 13 amino acids. The germline V gene encodes CDR1 SNHLY and CDR2 FYNNEI. V was clipped by 3 bases and J by 7 bases, with 12 bases between them. This CDR3 reads CASSDLVGSGYTF. The CDR3 nucleotides are TGTGCCAGCAGTGACCTGGTCGGGAGTGGCTACACCTTC.

This rearrangement joins TRBV6-5 to TRBJ1-2; perhaps TRBD1 as D (5 bases). The germline V and J ends were trimmed by 2 bases and 7 bases, with 14 bases remaining between them. Germline CDR1 and CDR2: MNHEY and SVGAGI. CDR3 size: 14 residues. The CDR3 DNA follows: TGTGCCAGCAGTTACCAGGGACCGCGGGGTGGCTACACCTTC. Protein product: CASSYQGPRGGYTF.

This sequence joins TRBV5-4 and TRBJ2-7; D might be TRBD2 (6 bases). Deletions cut 0 bases from V and 5 bases from J, with 12 bases between. The CDR3 has 14 residues. Looked up from germline, CDR1 is SGHNT and CDR2 is YYREEE (reference sequence). The CDR3 DNA follows: TGTGCCAGCAGCTTGGTGACTAGTAGTCACGAGCAGTACTTC. This gives the protein CASSLVTSSHEQYF.